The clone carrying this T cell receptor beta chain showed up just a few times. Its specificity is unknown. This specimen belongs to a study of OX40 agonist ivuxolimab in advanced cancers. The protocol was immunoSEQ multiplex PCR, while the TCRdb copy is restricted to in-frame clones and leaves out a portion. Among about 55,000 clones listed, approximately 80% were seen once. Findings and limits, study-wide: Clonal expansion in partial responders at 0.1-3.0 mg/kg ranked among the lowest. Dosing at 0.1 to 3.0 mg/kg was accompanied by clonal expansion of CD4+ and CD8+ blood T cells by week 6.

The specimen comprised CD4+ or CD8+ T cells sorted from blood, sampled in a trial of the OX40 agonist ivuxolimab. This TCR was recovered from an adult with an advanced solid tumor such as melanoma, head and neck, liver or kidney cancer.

The DNA for the CDR3 is TGTGCCAGCAGCTTTATTTGGACTGGGTCGGGCGAGCAGTTCTTC. Translating it yields CASSFIWTGSGEQFF. V gene TRBV5-4 combines with J gene TRBJ2-1, with D perhaps matching TRBD2 (5 bases). CDR1 is SGHNT and CDR2 is YYREEE in the germline V gene (reference sequence). Trimming shortened V by 2 bases and J by 10 bases, and 19 bases separated the two germline ends. The CDR3 totals 15 residues.